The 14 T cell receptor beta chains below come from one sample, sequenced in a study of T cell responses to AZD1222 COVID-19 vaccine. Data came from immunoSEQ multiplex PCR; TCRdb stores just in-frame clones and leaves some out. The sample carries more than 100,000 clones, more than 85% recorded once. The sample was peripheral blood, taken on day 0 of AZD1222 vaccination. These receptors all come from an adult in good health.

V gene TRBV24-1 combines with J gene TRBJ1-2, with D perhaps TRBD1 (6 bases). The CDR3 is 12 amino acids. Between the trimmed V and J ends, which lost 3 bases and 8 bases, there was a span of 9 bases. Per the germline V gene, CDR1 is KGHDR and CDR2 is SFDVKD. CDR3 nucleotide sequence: TGTGCCACCAGTGATCCAGGGGTAGGCTACACCTTC. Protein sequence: CATSDPGVGYTF.

CDR3 sequence reads: CASSDRTGETQYF. CDR3 coding DNA: TGTGCCAGCAGCGACAGGACTGGAGAGACCCAGTACTTC. The chain joins TRBV9 to TRBJ2-5; D could derive from TRBD1 or TRBD2 (5 bases each). V was trimmed by 3 bases and J by 4 bases, leaving 10 bases between them. CDR3 size: 13 residues. The V gene's germline CDR1 is SGDLS and CDR2 YYNGEE.

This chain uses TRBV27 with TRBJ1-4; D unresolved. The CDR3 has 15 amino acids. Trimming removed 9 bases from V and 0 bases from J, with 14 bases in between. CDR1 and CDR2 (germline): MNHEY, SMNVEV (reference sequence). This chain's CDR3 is CASSEAQATNEKLFF. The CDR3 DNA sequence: TGTGCCAGTTCGGAGGCGCAAGCAACTAATGAAAAACTGTTTTTT. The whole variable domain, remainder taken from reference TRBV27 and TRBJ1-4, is EAQVTQNPRYLITVTGKKLTVTCSQNMNHEYMSWYRQDPGLGLRQIYYSMNVEVTDKGDVPEGYKVSRKEKRNFPLILESPSPNQTSLYFCASSEAQATNEKLFFGSGTQLSVL.

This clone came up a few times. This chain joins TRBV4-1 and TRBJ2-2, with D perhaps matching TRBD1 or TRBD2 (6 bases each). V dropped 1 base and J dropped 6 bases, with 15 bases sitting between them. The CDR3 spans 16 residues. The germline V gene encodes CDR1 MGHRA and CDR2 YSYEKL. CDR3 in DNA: TGCGCCAGCAGCCAAGCGCAGGGGAGGAATCCCGGGGAGCTGTTTTTT. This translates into CASSQAQGRNPGELFF.

CDR3 sequence: CASSTGMGDTEAFF. The CDR3 DNA follows: TGTGCCAGCAGCACGGGGATGGGGGACACTGAAGCTTTCTTT. V is TRBV5-5 and J is TRBJ1-1; tentatively, D is TRBD1 (5 bases). CDR1 is SGHKS and CDR2 is YYEKEE in the germline V gene (reference sequence). The V gene lost 4 bases and the J gene lost 3 bases, with 13 bases spanning the gap. This CDR3 has 14 residues.

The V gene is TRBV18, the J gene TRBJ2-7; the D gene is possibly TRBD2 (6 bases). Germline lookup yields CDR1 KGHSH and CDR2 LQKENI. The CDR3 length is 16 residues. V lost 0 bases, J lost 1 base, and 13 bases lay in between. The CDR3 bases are TGTGCCAGCTCACCACCGGACGCGGGAAGATCCTACGAGCAGTACTTC. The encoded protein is CASSPPDAGRSYEQYF.

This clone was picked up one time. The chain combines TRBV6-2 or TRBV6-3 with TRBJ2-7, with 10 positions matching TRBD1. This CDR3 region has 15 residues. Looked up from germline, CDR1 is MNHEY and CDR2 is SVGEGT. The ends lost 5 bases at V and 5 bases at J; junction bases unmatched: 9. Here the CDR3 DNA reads TGTGCCAGCAGTGACCGGGACAGGGGATCCCACGAGCAGTACTTC. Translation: CASSDRDRGSHEQYF.

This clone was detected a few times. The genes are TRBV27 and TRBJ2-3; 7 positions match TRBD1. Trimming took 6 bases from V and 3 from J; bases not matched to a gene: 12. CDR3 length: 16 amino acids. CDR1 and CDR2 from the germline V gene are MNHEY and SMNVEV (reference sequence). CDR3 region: CASRTGDRGLTDTQYF. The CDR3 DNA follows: TGTGCCAGCAGAACCGGGGACAGAGGATTAACAGATACGCAGTATTTT.

The CDR3 sequence: CASSMGRGYGYTF. CDR3 nucleotide sequence: TGTGCCAGCAGTATGGGACGGGGTTATGGCTACACCTTC. The V and J genes are TRBV11-3 and TRBJ1-2; tentatively, D is TRBD1 (5 bases). This CDR3 has 13 amino acids. The V and J ends lost 6 bases and 5 bases respectively, with 13 bases between them. Germline V gene sequence: CDR1 SGHNT, CDR2 YENEEA. The variable domain in full, with the rest retrieved from reference TRBV11-3 and TRBJ1-2, is EAGVVQSPRYKIIEKKQPVAFWCNPISGHNTLYWYLQNLGQGPELLIRYENEEAVDDSQLPKDRFSAERLKGVDSTLKIQPAELGDSAVYLCASSMGRGYGYTFGSGTRLTVV.

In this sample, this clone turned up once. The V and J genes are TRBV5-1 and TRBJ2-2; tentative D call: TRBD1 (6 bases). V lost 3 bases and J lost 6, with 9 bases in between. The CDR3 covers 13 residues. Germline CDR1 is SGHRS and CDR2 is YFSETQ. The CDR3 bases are TGCGCCAGCAGCTGGGGACATCCCGGGGAGCTGTTTTTT. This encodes CASSWGHPGELFF.

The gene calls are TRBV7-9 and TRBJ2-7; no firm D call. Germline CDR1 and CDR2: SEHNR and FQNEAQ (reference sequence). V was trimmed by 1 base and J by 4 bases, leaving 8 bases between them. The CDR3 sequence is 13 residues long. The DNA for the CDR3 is TGTGCCAGCAGCTTAGATGAATTTTACGAGCAGTACTTC. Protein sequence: CASSLDEFYEQYF.

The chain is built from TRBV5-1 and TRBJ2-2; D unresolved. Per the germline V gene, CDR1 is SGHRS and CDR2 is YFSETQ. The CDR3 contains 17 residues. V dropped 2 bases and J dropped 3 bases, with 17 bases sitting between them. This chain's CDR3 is CASSLTPGQRDTGELFF. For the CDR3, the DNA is TGCGCCAGCAGCTTAACCCCGGGTCAACGGGACACCGGGGAGCTGTTTTTT. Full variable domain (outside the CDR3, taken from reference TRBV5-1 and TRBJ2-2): KAGVTQTPRYLIKTRGQQVTLSCSPISGHRSVSWYQQTPGQGLQFLFEYFSETQRNKGNFPGRFSGRQFSNSRSEMNVSTLELGDSALYLCASSLTPGQRDTGELFFGEGSRLTVL.

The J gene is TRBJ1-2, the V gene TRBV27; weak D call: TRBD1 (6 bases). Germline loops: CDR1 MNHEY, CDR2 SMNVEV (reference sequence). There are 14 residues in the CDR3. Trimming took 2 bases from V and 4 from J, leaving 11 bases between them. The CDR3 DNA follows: TGTGCCAGCAGTTTAAGGGGGGCCGTCTATGGCTACACCTTC. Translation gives CASSLRGAVYGYTF.

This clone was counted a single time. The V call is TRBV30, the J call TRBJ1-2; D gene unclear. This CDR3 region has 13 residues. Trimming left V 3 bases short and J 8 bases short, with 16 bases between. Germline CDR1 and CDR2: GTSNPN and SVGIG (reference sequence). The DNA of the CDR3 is TGTGCCTGGAGGAGCGTCGCGACTCAAGGCTACACCTTC. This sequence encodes CAWRSVATQGYTF.